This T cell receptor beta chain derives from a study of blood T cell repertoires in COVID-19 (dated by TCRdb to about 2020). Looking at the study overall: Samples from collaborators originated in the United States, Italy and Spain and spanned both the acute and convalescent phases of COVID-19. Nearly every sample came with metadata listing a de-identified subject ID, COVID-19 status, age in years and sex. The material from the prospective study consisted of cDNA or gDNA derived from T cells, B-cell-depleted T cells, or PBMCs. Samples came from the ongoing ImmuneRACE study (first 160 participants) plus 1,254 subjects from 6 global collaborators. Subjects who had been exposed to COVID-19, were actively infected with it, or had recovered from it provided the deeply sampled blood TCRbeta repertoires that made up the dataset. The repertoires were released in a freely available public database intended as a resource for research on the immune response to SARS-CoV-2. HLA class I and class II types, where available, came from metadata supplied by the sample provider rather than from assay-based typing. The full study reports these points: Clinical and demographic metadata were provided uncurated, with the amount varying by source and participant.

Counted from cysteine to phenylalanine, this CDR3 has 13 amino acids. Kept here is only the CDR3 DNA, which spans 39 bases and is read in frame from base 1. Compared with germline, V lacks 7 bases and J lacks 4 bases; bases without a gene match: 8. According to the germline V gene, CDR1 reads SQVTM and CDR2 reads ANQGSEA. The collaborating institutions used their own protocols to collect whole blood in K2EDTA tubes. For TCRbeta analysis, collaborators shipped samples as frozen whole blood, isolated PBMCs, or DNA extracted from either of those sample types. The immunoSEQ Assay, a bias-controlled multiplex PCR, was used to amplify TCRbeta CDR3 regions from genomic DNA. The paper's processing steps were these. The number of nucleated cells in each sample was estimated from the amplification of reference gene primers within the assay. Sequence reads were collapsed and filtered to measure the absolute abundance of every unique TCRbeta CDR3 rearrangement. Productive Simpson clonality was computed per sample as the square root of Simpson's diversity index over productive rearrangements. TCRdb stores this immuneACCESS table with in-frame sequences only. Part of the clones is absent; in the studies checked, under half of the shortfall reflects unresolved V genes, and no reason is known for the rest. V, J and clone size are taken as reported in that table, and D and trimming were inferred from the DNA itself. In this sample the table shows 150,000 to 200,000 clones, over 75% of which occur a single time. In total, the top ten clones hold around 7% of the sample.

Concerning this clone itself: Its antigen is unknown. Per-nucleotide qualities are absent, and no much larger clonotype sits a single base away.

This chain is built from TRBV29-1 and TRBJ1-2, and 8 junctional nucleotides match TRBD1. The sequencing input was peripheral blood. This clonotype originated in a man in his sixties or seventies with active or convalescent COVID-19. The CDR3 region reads CSATTGAIYGYTF. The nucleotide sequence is TGCAGCGCCACGACAGGGGCGATCTATGGCTACACCTTC.